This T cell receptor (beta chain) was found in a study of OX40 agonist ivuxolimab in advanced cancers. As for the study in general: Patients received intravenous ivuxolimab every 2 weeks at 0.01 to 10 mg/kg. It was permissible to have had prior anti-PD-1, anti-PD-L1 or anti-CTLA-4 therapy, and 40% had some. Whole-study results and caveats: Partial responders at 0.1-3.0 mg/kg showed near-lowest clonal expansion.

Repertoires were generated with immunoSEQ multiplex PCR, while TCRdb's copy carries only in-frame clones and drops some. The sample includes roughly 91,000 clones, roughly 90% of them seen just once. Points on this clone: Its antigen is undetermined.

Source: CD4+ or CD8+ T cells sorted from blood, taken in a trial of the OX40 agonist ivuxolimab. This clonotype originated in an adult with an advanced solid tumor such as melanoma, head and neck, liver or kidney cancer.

The chain's CDR3 is CASTRQGGDTQYF. DNA of the CDR3: TGTGCCAGCACCCGACAGGGGGGAGATACGCAGTATTTT. This chain joins TRBV28 and TRBJ2-3; 9 bases fit TRBD1. This CDR3 has 13 amino acids. V lost 7 bases and J lost 5; bases outside the gene matches: 4. Germline lookup yields CDR1 MDHEN and CDR2 SYDVKM.